This entry lists 25 T cell receptor beta chains sequenced from one sample in a study of cytomegalovirus exposure and HLA in healthy donors. PCR involved 60 Vbeta and 13 Jbeta primers. Clones were read by immunoSEQ multiplex PCR, and TCRdb kept only the in-frame ones, dropping some. Of under 150,000 clones detected, 75% to 85% appear once; the ten largest clones hold roughly 6%. Sequenced sample: PBMCs. The origin of the receptors is a woman aged 40 to 55 in good health and CMV-seropositive.

The chain uses TRBV4-1 and TRBJ2-7, with D possibly TRBD1 on 5 matching bases. Trimming shortened V by 4 bases and J by 5 bases, and 18 bases separated the two germline ends. Germline values: CDR1 MGHRA, CDR2 YSYEKL. The CDR3 runs to 15 residues. The CDR3 sequence is CASSLRVGEGDEQYF. The CDR3 nucleotides are TGCGCCAGCAGCCTCCGGGTAGGGGAAGGGGACGAGCAGTACTTC.

This chain joins TRBV11-2 and TRBJ2-2; 7 nucleotides match TRBD1. The CDR3 totals 17 residues. With V trimmed by 3 bases and J by 5 bases, 12 bases remained unmatched. Germline loops: CDR1 SGHAT, CDR2 FQNNGV. The CDR3 is CASSFVRQGPGTGELFF. Here the CDR3 DNA reads TGTGCCAGCAGCTTCGTTCGACAGGGCCCGGGGACCGGGGAGCTGTTTTTT. Based on the CDR3 plus reference TRBV11-2 and TRBJ2-2, the full variable domain is EAGVAQSPRYKIIEKRQSVAFWCNPISGHATLYWYQQILGQGPKLLIQFQNNGVVDDSQLPKDRFSAERLKGVDSTLKIQPAKLEDSAVYLCASSFVRQGPGTGELFFGEGSRLTVL.

This clone was seen more than once but under ten times. V gene TRBV29-1 combines with J gene TRBJ1-1, with 7 bases matching TRBD1. The CDR3 extends over 13 amino acids. Per the germline V gene, CDR1 is SQVTM and CDR2 is ANQGSEA. V lost 5 bases, J lost 4 bases, and 7 bases stayed unmatched. The chain's CDR3 is CSVQTGYGTEAFF. The CDR3 DNA is TGCAGCGTTCAGACAGGGTATGGCACTGAAGCTTTCTTT. The variable domain in full, with the rest retrieved from reference TRBV29-1 and TRBJ1-1, is SAVISQKPSRDICQRGTSLTIQCQVDSQVTMMFWYRQQPGQSLTLIATANQGSEATYESGFVIDKFPISRPNLTFSTLTVSNMSPEDSSIYLCSVQTGYGTEAFFGQGTRLTVV.

The rearrangement links TRBV7-9 to TRBJ2-2, with 7 bases matching TRBD2. From germline, CDR1 is SEHNR and CDR2 FQNEAQ (reference sequence). V shed 4 bases, J shed 4 bases, and the junction held 9 bases outside the gene matches. CDR3 length: 16 amino acids. CDR3 sequence: CASSSVAGWVTGELFF. CDR3 nucleotide sequence: TGTGCCAGCAGCTCCGTAGCGGGCTGGGTCACCGGGGAGCTGTTTTTT.

This clone came up once. This chain joins TRBV6-5 and TRBJ1-3; possibly TRBD1 for D (5 bases). CDR1 and CDR2 (germline): MNHEY, SVGAGI. Trimming pared 6 bases from V and 1 base from J, leaving 10 bases between. The CDR3 runs to 14 residues. The CDR3 DNA is TGTGCCAGCAGATCCAGGGAATCTGGAAACACCATATATTTT. Its protein product is CASRSRESGNTIYF.

The chain carries TRBV7-9 and TRBJ1-2; D unresolved. Trimming removed 2 bases at V and 0 bases at J, with 10 bases between. The germline CDR1 and CDR2 sequences are SEHNR and FQNEAQ (reference sequence). The CDR3 length is 15 residues. CDR3 DNA sequence: TGTGCCAGCAGCTTATTCGTCCTACCTAACTATGGCTACACCTTC. It codes for CASSLFVLPNYGYTF.

The CDR3 DNA follows: TGCGCCAGCAGCGCTGGGACAGGGATAAGCGAGCAGTACTTC. Translation: CASSAGTGISEQYF. The V call is TRBV5-1, the J call TRBJ2-7; 9 bases agree with TRBD1. Trimming removed 4 bases from V and 6 bases from J; junction bases left unmatched: 8. Germline CDR1 and CDR2: SGHRS and YFSETQ. The CDR3 is 14 amino acids.

The chain joins TRBV5-1 to TRBJ2-1; 13 nucleotides align to TRBD2. The germline V gene has CDR1 SGHRS and CDR2 YFSETQ. This CDR3 has 15 residues. V was clipped by 3 bases and J by 7 bases; unmatched bases: 4. The CDR3 DNA sequence: TGCGCCAGCAGCTGGACGGGACTAGCGGGAAATGAGCAGTTCTTC. This sequence encodes CASSWTGLAGNEQFF.

V usage is TRBV11-2 and J usage is TRBJ2-3, with D uncertain. Germline assignment: CDR1 SGHAT and CDR2 FQNNGV. V dropped 1 base and J dropped 5 bases, with 7 bases sitting between them. This CDR3 is 13 amino acids long. The chain's CDR3 is CASSLGPGDTQYF. The CDR3 region has the DNA TGTGCCAGCAGCTTAGGGCCGGGAGATACGCAGTATTTT.

The V gene is TRBV5-1, the J gene TRBJ2-7; D is perhaps TRBD1 (6 bases). Trimming pared 5 bases from V and 2 bases from J, leaving 14 bases between. CDR1 and CDR2 from the germline V gene are SGHRS and YFSETQ. This CDR3 region has 14 residues. The DNA for the CDR3 is TGCGCCAGCAGAGAAACGACAGGCCCCTACGAGCAGTACTTC. Protein: CASRETTGPYEQYF.

The CDR3 spells CASWTSGGYEQYF. DNA of the CDR3: TGTGCCAGTTGGACTAGCGGGGGGTACGAGCAGTACTTC. The chain carries TRBV6-5 and TRBJ2-7; 14 nucleotides match TRBD2. This CDR3 comprises 13 residues. Germline lookup yields CDR1 MNHEY and CDR2 SVGAGI. V shed 9 bases and J 4 bases; nucleotides not matched to a gene: 2.

This clone came up once. The rearrangement joins TRBV12-2 to TRBJ2-2; TRBD2 is taken as the D call from the table, unchecked against the DNA. TRBV12-2 is classified as a pseudogene. The CDR3 loop spans 15 amino acids. CDR3 residues: CASRLTLGVHGELFF. CDR3 DNA: TGTGCAAGTCGCTTGACCCTAGGAGTACACGGGGAGCTGTTTTTT.

This clone was detected once. The chain recombines TRBV5-1 with TRBJ2-3, with D possibly TRBD2 on 6 matching bases. The length of the CDR3 is 13 residues. The V gene lost 3 bases and the J gene lost 4 bases, with 9 bases spanning the gap. Per germline, CDR1 SGHRS and CDR2 YFSETQ. CDR3 in amino acids: CASSSAGADTQYF. The CDR3 DNA reads as TGCGCCAGCAGCTCAGCGGGCGCAGATACGCAGTATTTT.

The rearrangement links TRBV27 to TRBJ1-4; 11 positions agree with TRBD1. With 6 bases clipped from V and 3 bases from J, the junction kept 9 bases outside the gene matches. The CDR3 is made up of 17 amino acids. Germline V gene data show CDR1 as MNHEY and CDR2 as SMNVEV (reference sequence). The CDR3 nucleotides are TGTGCCAGCAGCCATCGGACAGGGGGCTCCTCTAATGAAAAACTGTTTTTT. Encoded protein: CASSHRTGGSSNEKLFF.

The V call is TRBV7-6, the J call TRBJ2-3; TRBD2 matches at 10 bases. Germline values: CDR1 SGHVS, CDR2 FNYEAQ. Trimming cost V 1 base and J 4 bases; bases outside gene matches: 5. CDR3 length equals 16 residues. The CDR3 nucleotides read TGTGCCAGCAGCTTAGGAGCGGGAGGGAAATCAGATACGCAGTATTTT. Amino acids: CASSLGAGGKSDTQYF.

This clone came up once. This chain connects TRBV28 to TRBJ2-7; 8 positions match TRBD2. The CDR3 is made up of 14 amino acids. V lost 6 bases and J lost 2; bases outside the gene matches: 6. Germline assignment: CDR1 MDHEN and CDR2 SYDVKM. The CDR3 loop is CASRRAGATYEQYF. The CDR3 DNA is TGTGCCAGCAGAAGAGCGGGAGCGACCTACGAGCAGTACTTC.

Notes on this clone: Sequence at one end of the junction differs from germline and may be a read error. This CDR3 reads CSSTLGTSGPNEQFF. The CDR3 region has the DNA TGTTCCAGCACCCTTGGGACTAGCGGGCCTAATGAGCAGTTCTTC. The rearrangement uses TRBV7-9 and TRBJ2-1, with 12 bases identical to TRBD2. The CDR3 covers 15 residues. Germline CDR1 and CDR2: SEHNR and FQNEAQ (reference sequence).

The V gene is TRBV15, the J gene TRBJ2-1; possibly TRBD2 for D (6 bases). This CDR3 is 17 amino acids long. With 3 bases removed from V and 8 bases from J, the gap between germline ends came to 23 bases. Germline V gene lookup returns CDR1 LNHNV and CDR2 YYDKDF (reference sequence). CDR3 DNA sequence: TGTGCCACCAGCAGCACCTGGGGGAGAACGGGAGCGTATGAGCAGTTCTTC. This sequence encodes CATSSTWGRTGAYEQFF. Combining the CDR3 with reference TRBV15 and TRBJ2-1 gives the whole variable domain DAMVIQNPRYQVTQFGKPVTLSCSQTLNHNVMYWYQQKSSQAPKLLFHYYDKDFNNEADTPDNFQSRRPNTSFCFLDIRSPGLGDTAMYLCATSSTWGRTGAYEQFFGPGTRLTVL.

CDR3 sequence: CASSGGSGGPSYEQYF. The CDR3 coding sequence is TGTGCCAGCAGTGGGGGGAGCGGGGGACCTTCCTACGAGCAGTACTTC. This chain uses TRBV28 with TRBJ2-7; 8 bases align to TRBD2. V lost 5 bases, J lost 1 base, and 10 bases stayed unmatched. The CDR3 covers 16 residues. Germline V CDR1 and CDR2: MDHEN, SYDVKM.

This chain uses TRBV6-5 with TRBJ1-3; D is uncertain. Germline V gene sequence: CDR1 MNHEY, CDR2 SVGAGI. V lost 6 bases and J lost 4, with 10 bases in between. The CDR3 spans 13 residues. The CDR3 DNA sequence: TGTGCCAGCAGCCGAACAGTCGGAAACACCATATATTTT. Its protein product is CASSRTVGNTIYF.

This chain connects TRBV10-3 to TRBJ1-2; TRBD1 matches 7 bases. This CDR3 is 14 amino acids long. V shed 9 bases and J 2 bases; nucleotides not matched to a gene: 9. The V gene's germline CDR1 is ENHRY and CDR2 SYGVKD. The CDR3 loop is CAIRVGTANYGYTF. DNA of the CDR3: TGTGCCATAAGAGTAGGGACAGCCAACTATGGCTACACCTTC.

The V call is TRBV7-8, the J call TRBJ2-1, with TRBD2 matching over 10 bases. Germline V gene data show CDR1 as SGHVS and CDR2 as FQNEAQ. This CDR3 has 14 amino acids. After removal of 5 bases from V and 9 bases from J, the junction contained 7 bases not matched to a gene. The CDR3, as DNA: TGTGCCAGCAGCCCCGGGACTAGCGCTAGTGAGCAGTTCTTC. Amino acid sequence: CASSPGTSASEQFF. The full variable domain, with the rest looked up from reference TRBV7-8 and TRBJ2-1, is GAGVSQSPRYKVAKRGQDVALRCDPISGHVSLFWYQQALGQGPEFLTYFQNEAQLDKSGLPSDRFFAERPEGSVSTLKIQRTQQEDSAVYLCASSPGTSASEQFFGPGTRLTVL.

V usage is TRBV6-1 and J usage is TRBJ1-5; TRBD1 aligns across 8 bases. This CDR3 has 14 amino acids. In germline, CDR1 is MNHNS, CDR2 SASEGT. After removal of 6 bases from V and 9 bases from J, the junction contained 10 bases not matched to a gene. This CDR3 reads CASSAGTGITPQHF. Written as DNA, the CDR3 is TGTGCCAGCAGCGCCGGGACAGGTATCACGCCCCAGCATTTT.

The rearrangement links TRBV5-4 to TRBJ2-5, with a tentative D call TRBD1 (6 bases). The CDR3 length is 14 residues. V dropped 3 bases and J dropped 5 bases, with 14 bases sitting between them. CDR1 SGHNT and CDR2 YYREEE come from the germline V gene (reference sequence). The CDR3 DNA is TGTGCCAGCAGCTCGGCCTTGGGGGCGGAGACCCAGTACTTC. It encodes CASSSALGAETQYF.

The CDR3 here is CASSFGIGEQYF. DNA of the CDR3: TGTGCCAGCAGTTTCGGGATAGGCGAGCAGTACTTC. The chain has TRBV6-5 and TRBJ2-7; possible D gene TRBD2, 5 bases. This CDR3 is 12 amino acids long. Germline CDR1 MNHEY, CDR2 SVGAGI. Between the trimmed V and J ends, which lost 4 bases and 6 bases, there was a span of 10 bases.